The next 13 T cell receptor beta chains were all read from a single sample in a study of PD-L1 blockade in urothelial cancer. Using immunoSEQ multiplex PCR, the repertoire was profiled, and TCRdb retains in-frame clones only, with some absent. The sample includes about 56,000 clones, roughly 85% of them seen just once. The sample's time point: pretreatment peripheral blood. This material consisted of PBMCs, taken around atezolizumab (anti-PD-L1) treatment. Source of these receptors: a man in his 70s with urothelial cancer.

This clone appeared once. V usage is TRBV4-1 and J usage is TRBJ1-2; D not resolved. The CDR3 contains 15 residues. V lost 4 bases and J 2 bases, leaving 14 bases between the germline ends. Looked up from germline, CDR1 is MGHRA and CDR2 is YSYEKL. The CDR3 DNA reads as TGCGCCAGCAGCCCTCCGGGTCTCGAAAACTATGGCTACACCTTC. Its translation: CASSPPGLENYGYTF.

J is TRBJ2-1 and V is TRBV7-9; 9 nucleotides line up with TRBD1. V shed 0 bases, J shed 7 bases, and the junction held 10 bases outside the gene matches. CDR3 length: 17 amino acids. Germline V gene data show CDR1 as SEHNR and CDR2 as FQNEAQ (reference sequence). Here the CDR3 reads CASSLAFDRGLRNEQFF. CDR3 DNA sequence: TGTGCCAGCAGCTTAGCATTCGACAGGGGGTTGAGGAATGAGCAGTTCTTC.

This clone occurred once. The CDR3 coding sequence is TGTGCCAGCAGCAACAACCCAGAGGGAATGGAAGAGACCCAGTACTTC. As protein: CASSNNPEGMEETQYF. V is TRBV21-1 and J is TRBJ2-5; TRBD2, as called in the table, went unchecked against the DNA. TRBV21-1 is marked as a pseudogene. This CDR3 spans 16 amino acids.

This chain connects TRBV6-1 to TRBJ2-3; TRBD2 is a possible D gene (5 bases). Germline lookup yields CDR1 MNHNS and CDR2 SASEGT. The V and J ends lost 4 bases and 14 bases respectively, with 13 bases between them. This CDR3 is built from 11 residues. CDR3 amino acids: CASSGEGYAYF. In DNA form, the CDR3 reads TGTGCCAGCAGTGGCGAGGGATACGCGTATTTT.

The gene calls are TRBV5-1 and TRBJ2-7; 9 positions match TRBD1. V lost 2 bases and J lost 2; bases outside the gene matches: 8. This CDR3 region has 16 residues. CDR1 and CDR2 (germline): SGHRS, YFSETQ. CDR3 coding DNA: TGCGCCAGCAGCTTAGGGGGACAGGGACAACCCTACGAGCAGTACTTC. Encoded protein: CASSLGGQGQPYEQYF.

This clone was recorded only once. V and J are TRBV25-1 and TRBJ1-1, with 7 bases lining up with TRBD1. Per germline, CDR1 MGHDK and CDR2 SYGVNS. The CDR3 length is 14 residues. With V trimmed by 2 bases and J by 5 bases, 5 bases remained unmatched. The CDR3 reads CASSEEGARTEAFF. The DNA of the CDR3 is TGTGCCAGCAGTGAAGAGGGGGCGAGGACTGAAGCTTTCTTT. Drawing the rest from reference TRBV25-1 and TRBJ1-1, the complete variable domain is EADIYQTPRYLVIGTGKKITLECSQTMGHDKMYWYQQDPGMELHLIHYSYGVNSTEKGDLSSESTVSRIRTEHFPLTLESARPSHTSQYLCASSEEGARTEAFFGQGTRLTVV.

V usage is TRBV19 and J usage is TRBJ2-1; the match to TRBD2 covers 8 bases. Losses at the gene ends were 3 bases for V and 4 bases for J; bases not matched to a gene: 5. The CDR3 consists of 15 residues. Germline CDR1 reads LNHDA; CDR2 reads SQIVND (reference sequence). The CDR3, as DNA: TGTGCCAGTAGTATGGCGGGAGGAGGTTACAATGAGCAGTTCTTC. Translated, it gives CASSMAGGGYNEQFF.

This chain connects TRBV7-3 to TRBJ2-3, with 9 bases that match TRBD2. The CDR3 consists of 15 residues. Trimming removed 4 bases from V and 2 bases from J; junction bases left unmatched: 4. Germline lookup yields CDR1 SGHTA and CDR2 FQGTGA. CDR3 amino acids: CASSSSGTSTDTQYF. As DNA, the CDR3 is TGTGCCAGCAGCTCTAGCGGGACATCCACAGATACGCAGTATTTT.

The chain joins TRBV9 to TRBJ1-4; 7 bases line up with TRBD1. This CDR3 is built from 15 residues. The V segment lost 4 bases and the J segment 7 bases; nucleotides outside the gene matches: 10. Looked up from germline, CDR1 is SGDLS and CDR2 is YYNGEE. In DNA form, the CDR3 reads TGTGCCAGCAGCCCTCAGACAGGGCAAAGTGAAAAACTGTTTTTT. Translating it yields CASSPQTGQSEKLFF.

The V and J genes are TRBV19 and TRBJ1-1; D gene uncertain. Trimming cost V 6 bases and J 3 bases, with 8 bases left between them. The CDR3 has 12 amino acids. Germline V gene data show CDR1 as LNHDA and CDR2 as SQIVND (reference sequence). Here the CDR3 reads CASRPGDTEAFF. The CDR3 DNA reads as TGTGCCAGTAGGCCCGGGGACACTGAAGCTTTCTTT.

V gene TRBV9 combines with J gene TRBJ1-1; D not certain. Germline values: CDR1 SGDLS, CDR2 YYNGEE. CDR3 size: 14 residues. Between the trimmed V and J ends, which lost 0 bases and 1 base, there was a span of 7 bases. CDR3 in amino acids: CASSVGPGNTEAFF. For the CDR3, the DNA is TGTGCCAGCAGCGTAGGCCCAGGGAACACTGAAGCTTTCTTT.

The chain is built from TRBV10-3 and TRBJ2-1; TRBD2 might be the D (6 bases). V shed 6 bases and J shed 4 bases, with 10 bases lying between them. Germline CDR1 and CDR2: ENHRY and SYGVKD. The CDR3 spans 13 residues. CDR3 coding DNA: TGTGCCATCAGGGGTGGGGGGTACAATGAGCAGTTCTTC. Amino acid sequence: CAIRGGGYNEQFF.

The chain has TRBV10-3 and TRBJ2-1; 7 nucleotides agree with TRBD1. CDR3 size: 12 residues. V lost 6 bases, J lost 8 bases, and 4 bases stayed unmatched. CDR1 ENHRY and CDR2 SYGVKD come from the germline V gene. The CDR3 is CAISDDRDEQFF. The CDR3 DNA sequence: TGTGCCATCAGCGACGACAGGGATGAGCAGTTCTTC.